Below are 23 T cell receptor beta chains sequenced from a single sample in a study of a mutant IDH1 vaccine in newly diagnosed glioma. Time point denoted: week 11, during vaccination. Every vaccine dose comprised 300 ug of mutant IDH1 20-mer peptide plus topical imiquimod. The method was immunoSEQ multiplex PCR; TCRdb's version includes in-frame clones alone and lacks a portion of them. The table includes around 41,000 clones, 84% detected once. No antigens are known for them. This material consisted of PBMCs, taken from a glioma patient whose treatment included an IDH1 peptide vaccine. These receptors all stem from a man in his forties or fifties with glioma.

The rearrangement joins TRBV5-1 to TRBJ1-1; 8 bases are shared with TRBD1. Unmatched junction bases numbered 6, after V lost 0 bases and J lost 8 bases. The germline CDR1 and CDR2 sequences are SGHRS and YFSETQ. There are 14 residues in the CDR3. CDR3 DNA sequence: TGCGCCAGCAGCTTGGCCGCACAGGGGGACGAAGCTTTCTTT. The encoded protein is CASSLAAQGDEAFF.

V gene TRBV4-1 combines with J gene TRBJ2-7; tentative D call: TRBD1 (6 bases). The germline V gene has CDR1 MGHRA and CDR2 YSYEKL. Trimming removed 3 bases at V and 2 bases at J, with 11 bases between. This CDR3 has 14 amino acids. CDR3 sequence (DNA): TGCGCCAGCAGCCAGACTGGACAGACCTACGAGCAGTACTTC. Protein: CASSQTGQTYEQYF.

V usage is TRBV9 and J usage is TRBJ1-1; TRBD1 aligns across 11 bases. V lost 4 bases and J lost 4; bases outside the gene matches: 9. Germline V lookup: CDR1 SGDLS, CDR2 YYNGEE. This CDR3 has 16 residues. This CDR3 reads CASSPKVGTGGTEAFF. CDR3 in DNA: TGTGCCAGCAGCCCAAAGGTTGGGACAGGGGGCACTGAAGCTTTCTTT.

This chain uses TRBV7-7 with TRBJ2-5; 15 bases map to TRBD2. V shed 5 bases and J 2 bases; nucleotides not matched to a gene: 6. Germline assignment: CDR1 SSHAT and CDR2 FNYEAQ (reference sequence). This CDR3 region has 17 residues. The chain's CDR3 is CASSPGLAGGRQETQYF. CDR3 bases: TGTGCCAGCAGCCCGGGACTAGCGGGAGGTCGTCAAGAGACCCAGTACTTC.

As regards this clone: Other DNA sequences in the same sample also yield this CDR3. V is TRBV6-6 and J is TRBJ1-1; D is unclear. The CDR3 length is 12 residues. Per germline, CDR1 MNHNY and CDR2 SVGAGI (reference sequence). Trimming pared 2 bases from V and 5 bases from J, leaving 6 bases between. This CDR3 reads CASSYGSTEAFF. In DNA, the CDR3 is TGTGCCAGCAGTTACGGCAGTACTGAAGCTTTCTTT.

CDR3 DNA: TGCGCCAGCAGCCCGGGTACGGGAGGGACGAGAATGGATCAGCCCCAGCATTTT. It yields the protein CASSPGTGGTRMDQPQHF. The V and J genes are TRBV5-1 and TRBJ1-5; possibly TRBD1 for D (5 bases). The V gene lost 4 bases and the J gene lost 5 bases, with 25 bases spanning the gap. CDR1 and CDR2 (germline): SGHRS, YFSETQ. There are 18 residues in the CDR3.

The rearrangement joins TRBV4-3 to TRBJ2-6; no firm D call. Per the germline V gene, CDR1 is LGHNA and CDR2 is YSLEER. Between the trimmed V and J ends, which lost 1 base and 2 bases, there was a span of 6 bases. The CDR3 has 15 residues. The CDR3 nucleotides read TGCGCCAGCAGCCAAGGCAGAGCTGGGGCCAACGTCCTGACTTTC. It specifies CASSQGRAGANVLTF.

This chain joins TRBV29-1 and TRBJ2-3, with 7 bases lining up with TRBD1. The CDR3 runs 17 residues. CDR1 is SQVTM and CDR2 is ANQGSEA in the germline V gene. The V segment lost 0 bases and the J segment 0 bases; nucleotides outside the gene matches: 9. In DNA form, the CDR3 reads TGCAGCGTTGAAGAAGTGTTGGACAGGCCTAGCACAGATACGCAGTATTTT. Translation gives CSVEEVLDRPSTDTQYF.

This clone was picked up one time. The chain links TRBV18 to TRBJ2-5, with D uncertain. The CDR3 runs to 12 residues. V dropped 3 bases and J dropped 4 bases, with 6 bases sitting between them. Germline V gene sequence: CDR1 KGHSH, CDR2 LQKENI. The CDR3 bases are TGTGCCAGCTCACCCGGTGCAGAGACCCAGTACTTC. It yields the protein CASSPGAETQYF. The full variable domain, in which reference TRBV18 and TRBJ2-5 provide the parts outside the CDR3, is NAGVMQNPRHLVRRRGQEARLRCSPMKGHSHVYWYRQLPEEGLKFMVYLQKENIIDESGMPKERFSAEFPKEGPSILRIQQVVRGDSAAYFCASSPGAETQYFGPGTRLLVL.

The CDR3 region is CASTRLRGLYSGPYEQYF. In DNA form, the CDR3 reads TGCGCCAGCACCCGCCTGCGGGGCCTATACTCAGGGCCCTACGAGCAGTACTTC. The chain carries TRBV10-1 and TRBJ2-7; TRBD2 is a possible D gene (6 bases). This CDR3 spans 18 amino acids. The germline V and J ends were trimmed by 7 bases and 2 bases, with 27 bases remaining between them. Germline loops: CDR1 WNHNN, CDR2 SYGVQD (reference sequence).

The rearrangement links TRBV28 to TRBJ2-2; 11 bases are shared with TRBD1. Per the germline V gene, CDR1 is MDHEN and CDR2 is SYDVKM. Trimming cost V 6 bases and J 5 bases; bases outside gene matches: 5. The length of the CDR3 is 15 residues. CDR3 in DNA: TGTGCCAGCAGGCCACGGGACAGGGGGACCGGGGAGCTGTTTTTT. Amino acid sequence: CASRPRDRGTGELFF. The variable domain in full, with the rest retrieved from reference TRBV28 and TRBJ2-2, is DVKVTQSSRYLVKRTGEKVFLECVQDMDHENMFWYRQDPGLGLRLIYFSYDVKMKEKGDIPEGYSVSREKKERFSLILESASTNQTSMYLCASRPRDRGTGELFFGEGSRLTVL.

The chain combines TRBV6-5 with TRBJ1-5, with 9 bases aligning to TRBD1. CDR3 length equals 15 residues. Germline assignment: CDR1 MNHEY and CDR2 SVGAGI. V was pared by 6 bases and J by 4 bases, with 7 bases of the junction left unmatched. Written as DNA, the CDR3 is TGTGCCAGCAGCATGGGACAGGGACTAAATCAGCCCCAGCATTTT. It yields the protein CASSMGQGLNQPQHF.

V gene TRBV7-3 combines with J gene TRBJ2-7; 8 positions agree with TRBD2. Germline assignment: CDR1 SGHTA and CDR2 FQGTGA. This CDR3 is built from 15 residues. Unmatched junction bases numbered 7, after V lost 6 bases and J lost 0 bases. The CDR3 protein is CASSISGASSYEQYF. As DNA, the CDR3 is TGTGCCAGCAGTATTAGCGGGGCAAGCTCCTACGAGCAGTACTTC.

The V and J genes are TRBV6-1 and TRBJ2-5; no reliable D call. Per germline, CDR1 MNHNS and CDR2 SASEGT. The V end lost 4 bases, the J end lost 5 bases, and 11 bases lay between the germline ends. CDR3 length: 13 residues. CDR3 in DNA: TGTGCCAGCAGTGTGGACCTTGGGGAGACCCAGTACTTC. Translating gives CASSVDLGETQYF.

The J gene is TRBJ2-2, the V gene TRBV7-9; weak D call: TRBD1 (5 bases). CDR3 length equals 14 residues. V shed 8 bases and J shed 6 bases, with 16 bases lying between them. Germline V lookup: CDR1 SEHNR, CDR2 FQNEAQ (reference sequence). The CDR3 DNA reads TGTGCCAGCCTACTGGGGCAGGTGGCCGGGGAGCTGTTTTTT. It specifies CASLLGQVAGELFF.

CDR3 coding DNA: TGTGCCAGCAGTTACGGGACAGGGTATGTGGCGCAGTATTTT. Amino acids: CASSYGTGYVAQYF. V gene TRBV6-5 combines with J gene TRBJ2-3, with 9 bases identical to TRBD1. Germline V gene sequence: CDR1 MNHEY, CDR2 SVGAGI. V shed 2 bases, J shed 10 bases, and the junction held 7 bases outside the gene matches. The CDR3 is 14 amino acids.

This rearrangement joins TRBV7-6 to TRBJ2-5, with 8 bases fitting TRBD2. The CDR3 has 12 amino acids. The V gene end was trimmed by 6 bases and the J gene end by 4 bases; junction bases not matched to a gene: 1. The germline V gene encodes CDR1 SGHVS and CDR2 FNYEAQ. The CDR3 DNA follows: TGTGCCAGCAGGGCGGGAGGAGAGACCCAGTACTTC. Encoded protein: CASRAGGETQYF.

The chain employs TRBV29-1 and TRBJ2-7; the match to TRBD1 covers 12 bases. The CDR3 is 15 residues long. Per the germline V gene, CDR1 is SQVTM and CDR2 is ANQGSEA. V trimming: 6 bases; J trimming: 2 bases; junction bases outside the gene matches: 8. The CDR3 region has the DNA TGCAGCGTGGGGGACAGGGGGCGCGCCCCCTACGAGCAGTACTTC. It specifies CSVGDRGRAPYEQYF.

V usage is TRBV2 and J usage is TRBJ2-3; possibly TRBD1 for D (5 bases). CDR3 size: 16 residues. Germline CDR1 and CDR2: SNHLY and FYNNEI. Trimming left V 2 bases short and J 2 bases short, with 14 bases between. CDR3 loop: CASSEQGTVNTDTQYF. Written as DNA, the CDR3 is TGTGCCAGCAGTGAACAGGGTACGGTTAACACAGATACGCAGTATTTT.

The rearrangement joins TRBV6-5 to TRBJ1-1; D remains ambiguous. The germline gives CDR1 MNHEY, CDR2 SVGAGI. This CDR3 is 13 amino acids long. The germline V and J ends were trimmed by 5 bases and 1 base, with 8 bases remaining between them. The CDR3 nucleotides are TGTGCCAGCAGTCCCCTAGGGAACACTGAAGCTTTCTTT. Its protein is CASSPLGNTEAFF.

The genes are TRBV4-3 and TRBJ2-5; D may match TRBD1 or TRBD2 (5 bases each). The V gene lost 4 bases and the J gene lost 1 base, with 13 bases spanning the gap. CDR3 size: 15 residues. Looked up from germline, CDR1 is LGHNA and CDR2 is YSLEER. CDR3 sequence reads: CASSRLRDGQETQYF. DNA of the CDR3: TGCGCCAGCAGCCGACTCCGGGACGGCCAAGAGACCCAGTACTTC.

The rearrangement uses TRBV10-3 and TRBJ2-7, with D possibly TRBD2 on 5 matching bases. V gave up 2 bases and J gave up 2 bases, with 10 bases separating them. CDR3 length: 14 amino acids. Germline CDR1 and CDR2: ENHRY and SYGVKD. CDR3 protein: CAISELAGTYEQYF. CDR3 DNA sequence: TGTGCCATCAGTGAGCTAGCAGGAACCTACGAGCAGTACTTC.

The chain uses TRBV5-1 and TRBJ2-2, with D tentatively TRBD1 or TRBD2 (8 bases each). The CDR3 covers 19 residues. Trimming took off 5 bases at V and 1 base at J, with 24 bases between the two ends. In germline, CDR1 is SGHRS, CDR2 YFSETQ. The chain's CDR3 is CASSFGQGSGLGNTGELFF. In DNA, the CDR3 is TGCGCCAGCAGTTTTGGACAGGGATCGGGACTAGGGAACACCGGGGAGCTGTTTTTT.